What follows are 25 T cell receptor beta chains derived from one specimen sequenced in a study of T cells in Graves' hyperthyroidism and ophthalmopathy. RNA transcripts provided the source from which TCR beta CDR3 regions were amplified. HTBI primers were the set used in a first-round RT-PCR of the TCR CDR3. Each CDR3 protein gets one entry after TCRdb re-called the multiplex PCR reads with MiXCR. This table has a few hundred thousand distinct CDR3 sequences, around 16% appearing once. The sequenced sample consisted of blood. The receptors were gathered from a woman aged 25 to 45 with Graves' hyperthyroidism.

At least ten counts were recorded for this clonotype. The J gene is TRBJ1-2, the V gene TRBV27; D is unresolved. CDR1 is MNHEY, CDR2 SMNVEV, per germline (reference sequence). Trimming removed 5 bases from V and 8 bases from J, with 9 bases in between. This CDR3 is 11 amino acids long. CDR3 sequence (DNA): TGTGCCAGCAGTCGGAGAGAGGGCTACACCTTC. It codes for CASSRREGYTF.

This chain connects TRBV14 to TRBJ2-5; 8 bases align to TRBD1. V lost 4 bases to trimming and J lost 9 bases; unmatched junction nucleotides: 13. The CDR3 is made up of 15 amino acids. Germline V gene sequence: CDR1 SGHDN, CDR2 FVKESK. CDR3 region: CASSRRDRLYQAQYF. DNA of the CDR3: TGTGCCAGCAGCCGACGGGACAGGTTATATCAGGCCCAGTACTTC.

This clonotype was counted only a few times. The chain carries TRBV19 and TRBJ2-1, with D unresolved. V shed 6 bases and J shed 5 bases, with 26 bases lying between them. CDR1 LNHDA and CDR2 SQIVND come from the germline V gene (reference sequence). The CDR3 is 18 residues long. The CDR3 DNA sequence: TGTGCCAGTAGCCTAAAGAGCGCTCGGCTACTACTCCACAATGAGCAGTTCTTC. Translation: CASSLKSARLLLHNEQFF. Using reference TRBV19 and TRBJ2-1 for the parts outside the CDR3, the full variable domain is DGGITQSPKYLFRKEGQNVTLSCEQNLNHDAMYWYRQDPGQGLRLIYYSQIVNDFQKGDIAEGYSVSREKKESFPLTVTSAQKNPTAFYLCASSLKSARLLLHNEQFFGPGTRLTVL.

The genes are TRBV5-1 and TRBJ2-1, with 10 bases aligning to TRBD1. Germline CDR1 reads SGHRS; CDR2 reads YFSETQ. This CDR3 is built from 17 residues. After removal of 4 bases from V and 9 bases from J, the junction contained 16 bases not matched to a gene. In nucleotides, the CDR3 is TGCGCCAGCAGCCCGGGACAGGGGCCCCGCTTTTTTGGTGAGCAGTTCTTC. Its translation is CASSPGQGPRFFGEQFF. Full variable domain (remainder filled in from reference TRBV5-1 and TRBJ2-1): KAGVTQTPRYLIKTRGQQVTLSCSPISGHRSVSWYQQTPGQGLQFLFEYFSETQRNKGNFPGRFSGRQFSNSRSEMNVSTLELGDSALYLCASSPGQGPRFFGEQFFGPGTRLTVL.

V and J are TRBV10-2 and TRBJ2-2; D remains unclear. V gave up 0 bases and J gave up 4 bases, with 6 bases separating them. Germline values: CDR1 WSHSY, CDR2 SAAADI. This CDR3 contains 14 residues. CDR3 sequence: CASSESTRTGELFF. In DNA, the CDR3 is TGCGCCAGCAGTGAGTCGACCCGCACCGGGGAGCTGTTTTTT.

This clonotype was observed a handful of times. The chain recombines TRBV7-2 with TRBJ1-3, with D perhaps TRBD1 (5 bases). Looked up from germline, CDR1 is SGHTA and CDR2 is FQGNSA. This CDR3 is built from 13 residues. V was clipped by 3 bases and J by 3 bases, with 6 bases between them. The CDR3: CASSFQGGNTIYF. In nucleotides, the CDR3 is TGTGCCAGCAGCTTCCAGGGTGGAAACACCATATATTTT.

The CDR3 region has the DNA TGTGCCAGCAGCGCCCGACAGGGATACGAGCAGTACTTC. Residues: CASSARQGYEQYF. The gene calls are TRBV9 and TRBJ2-7, with 7 positions matching TRBD1. The CDR3 has 13 amino acids. Germline-derived CDR1 and CDR2 are SGDLS and YYNGEE. Losses at the gene ends were 3 bases for V and 4 bases for J; bases not matched to a gene: 4.

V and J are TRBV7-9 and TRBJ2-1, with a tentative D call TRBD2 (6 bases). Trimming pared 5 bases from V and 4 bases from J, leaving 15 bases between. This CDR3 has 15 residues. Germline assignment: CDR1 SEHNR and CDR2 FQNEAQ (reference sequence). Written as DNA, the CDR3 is TGTGCCAGCAGCCCTAGTAGCGGACTTTACAATGAGCAGTTCTTC. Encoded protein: CASSPSSGLYNEQFF.

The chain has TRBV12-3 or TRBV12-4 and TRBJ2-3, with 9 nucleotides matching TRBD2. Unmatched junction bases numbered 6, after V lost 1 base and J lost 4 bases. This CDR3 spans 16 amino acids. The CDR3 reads CASSLVAGVFADTQYF. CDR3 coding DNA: TGTGCCAGCAGTTTAGTAGCGGGAGTATTCGCAGATACGCAGTATTTT.

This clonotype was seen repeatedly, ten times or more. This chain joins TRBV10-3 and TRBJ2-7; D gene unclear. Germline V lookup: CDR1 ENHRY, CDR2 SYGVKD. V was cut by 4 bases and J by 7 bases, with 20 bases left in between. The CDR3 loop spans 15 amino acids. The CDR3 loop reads CAISVFPQPVGEQYF. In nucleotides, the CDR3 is TGTGCCATCAGTGTATTCCCCCAGCCCGTGGGAGAGCAGTACTTC.

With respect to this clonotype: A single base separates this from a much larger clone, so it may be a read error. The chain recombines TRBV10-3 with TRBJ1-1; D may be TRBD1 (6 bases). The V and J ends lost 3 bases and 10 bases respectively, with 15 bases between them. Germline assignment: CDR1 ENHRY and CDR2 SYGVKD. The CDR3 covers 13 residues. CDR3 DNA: TGTGCCATCAGTGATGGACAGAGGGAGTCAGCTTTCTTT. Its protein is CAISDGQRESAFF.

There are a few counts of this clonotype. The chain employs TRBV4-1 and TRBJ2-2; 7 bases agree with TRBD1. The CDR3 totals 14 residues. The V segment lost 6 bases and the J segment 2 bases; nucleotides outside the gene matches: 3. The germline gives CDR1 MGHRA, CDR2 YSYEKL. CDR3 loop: CASRKGANTGELFF. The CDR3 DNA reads TGCGCCAGCAGAAAGGGGGCTAACACCGGGGAGCTGTTTTTT.

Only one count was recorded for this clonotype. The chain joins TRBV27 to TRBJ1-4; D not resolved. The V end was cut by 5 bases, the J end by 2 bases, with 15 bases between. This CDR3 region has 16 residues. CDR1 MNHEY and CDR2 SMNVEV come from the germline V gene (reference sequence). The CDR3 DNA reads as TGTGCCAGCAGTCCCCGGAGGGAGGTTACTAATGAAAAACTGTTTTTT. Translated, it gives CASSPRREVTNEKLFF.

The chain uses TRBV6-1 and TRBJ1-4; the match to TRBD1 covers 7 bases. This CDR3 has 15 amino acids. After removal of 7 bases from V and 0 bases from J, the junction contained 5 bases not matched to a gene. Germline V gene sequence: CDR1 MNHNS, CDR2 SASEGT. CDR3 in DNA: TGTGCCAGCAATCCGGGACAGACAACTAATGAAAAACTGTTTTTT. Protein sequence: CASNPGQTTNEKLFF.

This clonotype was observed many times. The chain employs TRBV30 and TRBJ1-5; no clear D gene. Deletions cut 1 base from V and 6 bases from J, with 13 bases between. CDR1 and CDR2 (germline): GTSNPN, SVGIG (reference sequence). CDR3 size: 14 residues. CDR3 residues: CAWSAPERVQPQHF. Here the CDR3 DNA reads TGTGCCTGGAGTGCCCCCGAACGGGTTCAGCCCCAGCATTTT.

CDR3: CASSLAGTRGSYEQYF. In nucleotides, the CDR3 is TGTGCCAGCAGTTTGGCCGGGACTAGGGGGTCCTACGAGCAGTACTTC. The V gene is TRBV27, the J gene TRBJ2-7, with TRBD2 matching over 8 bases. The germline CDR1 and CDR2 sequences are MNHEY and SMNVEV (reference sequence). V lost 3 bases, J lost 1 base, and 8 bases stayed unmatched. The length of the CDR3 is 16 residues.

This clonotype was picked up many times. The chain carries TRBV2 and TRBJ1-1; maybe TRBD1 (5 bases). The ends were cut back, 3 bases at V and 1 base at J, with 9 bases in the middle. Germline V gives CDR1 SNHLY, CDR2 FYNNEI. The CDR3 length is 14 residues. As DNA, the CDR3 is TGTGCCAGCAGTGACGGGGGGTCGAACACTGAAGCTTTCTTT. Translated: CASSDGGSNTEAFF.

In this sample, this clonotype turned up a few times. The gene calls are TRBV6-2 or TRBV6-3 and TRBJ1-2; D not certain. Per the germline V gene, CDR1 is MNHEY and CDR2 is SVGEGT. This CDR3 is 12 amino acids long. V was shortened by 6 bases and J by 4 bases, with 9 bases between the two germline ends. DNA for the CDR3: TGTGCCAGCAGGAGACACGTCTATGGCTACACCTTC. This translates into CASRRHVYGYTF.

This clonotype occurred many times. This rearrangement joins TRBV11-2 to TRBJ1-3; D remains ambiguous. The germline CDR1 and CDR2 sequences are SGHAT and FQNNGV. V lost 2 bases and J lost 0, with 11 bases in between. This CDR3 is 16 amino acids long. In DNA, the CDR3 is TGTGCCAGCAGCTTATCCTCTGAGATCTCTGGAAACACCATATATTTT. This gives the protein CASSLSSEISGNTIYF.

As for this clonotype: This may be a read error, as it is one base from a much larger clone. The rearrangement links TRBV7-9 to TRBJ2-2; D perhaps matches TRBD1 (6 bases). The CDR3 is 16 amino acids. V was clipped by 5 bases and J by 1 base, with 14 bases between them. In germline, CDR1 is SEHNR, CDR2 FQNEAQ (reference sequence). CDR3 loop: CASSIIGTRNTGELFF. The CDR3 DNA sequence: TGTGCCAGCAGCATAATAGGGACAAGGAACACCGGGGAGCTGTTTTTT.

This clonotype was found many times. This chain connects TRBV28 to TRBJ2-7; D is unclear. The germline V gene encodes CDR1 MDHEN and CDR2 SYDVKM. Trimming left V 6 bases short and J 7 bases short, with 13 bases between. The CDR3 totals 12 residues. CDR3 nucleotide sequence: TGTGCCAGCAGCATTACCCGGCAGGAGCAGTACTTC. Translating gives CASSITRQEQYF.

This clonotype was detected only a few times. The CDR3 loop is CASSFGPGGYEQYF. CDR3 in DNA: TGTGCCAGCAGTTTTGGGCCAGGGGGGTACGAGCAGTACTTC. This sequence joins TRBV28 and TRBJ2-7, with a tentative D call TRBD1 (7 bases). Germline lookup yields CDR1 MDHEN and CDR2 SYDVKM. CDR3 length equals 14 residues. V was shortened by 3 bases and J by 4 bases, with 13 bases between the two germline ends.

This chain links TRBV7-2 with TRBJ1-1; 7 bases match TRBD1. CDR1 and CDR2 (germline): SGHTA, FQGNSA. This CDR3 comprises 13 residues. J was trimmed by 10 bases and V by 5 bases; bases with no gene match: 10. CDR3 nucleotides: TGTGCCAGCAGCCAAGAGACAGGGATGCGAGCTTTCTTT. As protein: CASSQETGMRAFF.

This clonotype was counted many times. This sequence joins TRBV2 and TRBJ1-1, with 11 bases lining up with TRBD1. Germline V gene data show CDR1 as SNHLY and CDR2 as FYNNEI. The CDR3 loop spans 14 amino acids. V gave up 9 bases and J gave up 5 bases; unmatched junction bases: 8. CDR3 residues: CARSGTGGDTEAFF. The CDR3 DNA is TGTGCCAGGTCCGGGACAGGGGGGGATACTGAAGCTTTCTTT.

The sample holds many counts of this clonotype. CDR3 in amino acids: CASSSGLAGGSDTQYF. CDR3 coding DNA: TGTGCCAGCAGCTCAGGACTAGCGGGAGGGTCAGATACGCAGTATTTT. The J gene is TRBJ2-3, the V gene TRBV11-2, with 15 bases aligning to TRBD2. The CDR3 has 16 residues. In germline, CDR1 is SGHAT, CDR2 FQNNGV. The J segment lost 4 bases and the V segment lost 4 bases, leaving 3 bases of the junction unmatched.